This T cell receptor (beta chain) was found in a study of cytomegalovirus exposure and HLA in healthy donors. In the study overall: Clustering assigned approximately 78% of the approximately 400 genotyped donors to the Caucasian-associated ancestry cluster. Findings of the study overall: TCR beta chains numbering 150 to 200 were designated cytomegalovirus-associated. Reportedly, HLA-A and HLA-B alleles of most subjects were accurately predicted from TCR beta.

As concerns this clone: The antigen remains unidentified.

V shed 2 bases and J shed 0 bases, with 5 bases lying between them. The CDR3 is 14 residues long. Germline CDR1 reads SEHNR; CDR2 reads FQNEAQ (reference sequence). Primers for the PCR totalled 60 Vbeta and 13 Jbeta. Generated by immunoSEQ multiplex PCR, the TCRdb table keeps only in-frame clones and is missing some. The table shows some 78,000 clones, with 65% to 75% occurring only once. This chain joins TRBV7-9 and TRBJ2-1; D uncertain. The TCR originated in a man aged 40-49 years in good health and CMV-seropositive. Sequencing was done on a sample of PBMCs. The CDR3 DNA reads as TGTGCCAGCAGCTTAACGAGCTCCTACAATGAGCAGTTCTTC. Translation gives CASSLTSSYNEQFF.